This T cell receptor (beta chain) came from a study of T cell responses to AZD1222 COVID-19 vaccine. Study at large: Samples with a second dose at about 4 or about 12 weeks were pooled together.

Worth noting for this clone: Its antigen is not known.

The length of the CDR3 is 15 residues. The V gene end was trimmed by 4 bases and the J gene end by 5 bases; junction bases not matched to a gene: 9. The germline CDR1 and CDR2 sequences are SGHRS and YFSETQ. Study-wide points: Mapped onto spike, vaccine-associated CD4 TCRs spanned it and were dominant at 160-218 and 743-854.

Sequenced by immunoSEQ multiplex PCR; TCRdb stores in-frame clones only, minus some. This repertoire shows under 150,000 clones, 90% found once; its top ten account for 1.5% to 2%. The sequencing used peripheral blood, collected on day 0 of AZD1222 vaccination. The receptor's source is an adult in good health. This chain links TRBV5-1 with TRBJ2-5; the match to TRBD2 covers 9 bases. CDR3 DNA: TGCGCCAGCAGCCGTAGCGGGGGCGAAAGTGAGACCCAGTACTTC. It codes for CASSRSGGESETQYF.